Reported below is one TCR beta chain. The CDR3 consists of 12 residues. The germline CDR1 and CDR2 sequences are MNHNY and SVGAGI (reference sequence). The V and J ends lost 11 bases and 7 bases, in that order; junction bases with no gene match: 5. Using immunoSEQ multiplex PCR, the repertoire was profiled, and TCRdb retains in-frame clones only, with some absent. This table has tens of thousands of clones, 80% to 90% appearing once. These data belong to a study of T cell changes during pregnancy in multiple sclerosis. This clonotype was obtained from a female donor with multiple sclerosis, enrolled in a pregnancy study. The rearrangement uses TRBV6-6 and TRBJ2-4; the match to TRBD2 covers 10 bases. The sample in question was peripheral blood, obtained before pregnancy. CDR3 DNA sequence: TGTGCCGTCGGACTAGCGGACAACATTCAGTACTTC. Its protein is CAVGLADNIQYF.